The source of this T cell receptor beta chain is a study of blood T cells in healthy people across ages. With a J-beta primer mix and a sample-barcoded 5' primer, a second PCR ran about 7 to 12 cycles. TCRdb redid the calling of the 5' RACE reads with MiXCR, one entry per CDR3 protein. The sample lists 980,000 or so distinct CDR3 sequences; about 48% were seen once. V gave up 6 bases and J gave up 0 bases, with 18 bases separating them. This CDR3 spans 15 amino acids. CDR1 is DFQATT, CDR2 SNEGSKA, per germline (reference sequence). As to this clonotype: No antigen is known for it.

The study, taken as a whole, reports: A conclusive naive versus antigen-experienced comparison was prevented by the unsorted PBMCs.

The sequencing input was blood. This receptor was obtained from a man aged 25-40 years in good health. V and J are TRBV20-1 and TRBJ2-7, with D perhaps TRBD1 or TRBD2 (5 bases each). The CDR3 region is CSAGRGGHNSYEQYF. The CDR3 DNA is TGCAGTGCCGGCCGCGGAGGACACAACTCCTACGAGCAGTACTTC.